This T cell receptor (beta chain) was sequenced during a study of identical twins. Findings and limits, study-wide: Invariant populations such as MAIT and iNKT cells could partly muddle zero-insertion analyses. Out-of-frame TCR alpha sharing in monozygotic twins exceeded recombination model predictions.

TCRdb analysed the 5' RACE reads with MiXCR anew, one entry per CDR3 protein. The sample includes 250,000 to 350,000 distinct CDR3 sequences, just under 9.5% of them seen just once. Notes on this clonotype: Its target is unknown.

CDR3 length: 12 amino acids. V lost 6 bases to trimming and J lost 2 bases, with 11 bases between them. The germline gives CDR1 DFQATT, CDR2 SNEGSKA (reference sequence). The data were also submitted as part of a second study, on yellow fever vaccine responses in identical twins. That paper states: On the reported evidence, twins' vaccine T cell responses seemed partly convergent and partly personalized.

Sequencing was performed on CD8+ T cells sorted from blood. This chain connects TRBV20-1 to TRBJ2-7; D remains unclear. The source is a woman aged 18 to 35 in good health. CDR3 coding DNA: TGCAGTGCCCCGGACGGTACCTACGAGCAGTACTTC. This sequence encodes CSAPDGTYEQYF.